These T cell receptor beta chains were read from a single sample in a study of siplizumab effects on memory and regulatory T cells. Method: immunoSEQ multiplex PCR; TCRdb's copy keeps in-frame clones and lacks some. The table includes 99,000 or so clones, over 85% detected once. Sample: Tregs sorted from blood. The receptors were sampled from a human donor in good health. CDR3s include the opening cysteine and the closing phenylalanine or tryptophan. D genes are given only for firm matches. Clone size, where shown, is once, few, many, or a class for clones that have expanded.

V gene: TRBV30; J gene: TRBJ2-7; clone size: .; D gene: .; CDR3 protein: CAWSTGIGSYEQYF; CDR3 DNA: TGTGCCTGGAGCACAGGGATTGGATCCTACGAGCAGTACTTC
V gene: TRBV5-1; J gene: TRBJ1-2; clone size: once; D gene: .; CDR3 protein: CASSLDSTAGYTF; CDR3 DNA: TGCGCCAGCAGCTTAGACAGTACGGCTGGCTACACCTTC
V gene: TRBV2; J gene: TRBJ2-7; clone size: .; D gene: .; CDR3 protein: CASSPRQDYEQYF; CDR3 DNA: TGTGCCAGCAGTCCGAGACAGGACTACGAGCAGTACTTC
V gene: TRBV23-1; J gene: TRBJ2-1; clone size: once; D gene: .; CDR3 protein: CASGENNEQFF; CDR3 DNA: TGCGCCAGCGGGGAAAACAATGAGCAGTTCTTC
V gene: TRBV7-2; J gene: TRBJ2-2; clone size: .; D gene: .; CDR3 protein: CASSLALAGRGTGELFF; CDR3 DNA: TGTGCCAGCAGCTTAGCGCTTGCGGGACGAGGGACCGGGGAGCTGTTTTTT
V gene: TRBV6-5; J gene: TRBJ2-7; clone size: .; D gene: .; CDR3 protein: CASSTGLSYEQYF; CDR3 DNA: TGTGCCAGCAGTACGGGACTCTCCTACGAGCAGTACTTC
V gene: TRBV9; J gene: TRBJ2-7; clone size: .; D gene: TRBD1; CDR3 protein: CASSVGDRGPYEQYF; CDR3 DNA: TGTGCCAGCAGCGTAGGGGACAGGGGGCCCTACGAGCAGTACTTC
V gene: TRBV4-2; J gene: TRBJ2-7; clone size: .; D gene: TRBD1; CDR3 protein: CASSQEGGRGREQYF; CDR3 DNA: TGTGCCAGCAGCCAAGAGGGGGGCAGGGGGCGCGAGCAGTACTTC
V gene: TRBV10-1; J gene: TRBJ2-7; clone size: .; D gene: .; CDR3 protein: CASSDDILSYEQYF; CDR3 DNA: TGCGCCAGCAGTGATGACATTCTCTCCTACGAGCAGTACTTC
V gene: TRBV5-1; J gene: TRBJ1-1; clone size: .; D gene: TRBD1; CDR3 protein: CASSLHRGTEAFF; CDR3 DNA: TGCGCCAGCAGCTTACACAGGGGCACTGAAGCTTTCTTT
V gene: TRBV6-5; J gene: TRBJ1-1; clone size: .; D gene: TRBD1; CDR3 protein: CASSYLEGQGHTEAFF; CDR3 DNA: TGTGCCAGCAGTTACCTCGAGGGACAGGGACACACTGAAGCTTTCTTT
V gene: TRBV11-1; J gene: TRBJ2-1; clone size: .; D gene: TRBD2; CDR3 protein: CASSPRRGGNEQFF; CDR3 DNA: TGTGCCAGCAGCCCCCGACGGGGGGGCAATGAGCAGTTCTTC
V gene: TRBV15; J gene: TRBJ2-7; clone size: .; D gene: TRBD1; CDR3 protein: CATSRVLTGGEQYF; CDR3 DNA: TGTGCCACCAGCAGGGTTTTGACAGGGGGCGAGCAGTACTTC
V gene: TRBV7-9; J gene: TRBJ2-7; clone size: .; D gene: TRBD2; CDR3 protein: CASSFHSGSYTAYEQYF; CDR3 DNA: TGTGCCAGCAGCTTTCACAGCGGGAGTTATACAGCCTACGAGCAGTACTTC
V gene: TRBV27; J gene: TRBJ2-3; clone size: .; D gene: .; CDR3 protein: CASSSGRGTDTQYF; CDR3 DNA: TGTGCCAGCAGTTCTGGCAGGGGCACAGATACGCAGTATTTT
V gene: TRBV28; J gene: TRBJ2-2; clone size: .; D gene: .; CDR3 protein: CASSRTGFGDGELFF; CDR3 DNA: TGTGCCAGCAGTCGGACTGGCTTCGGGGACGGGGAGCTGTTTTTT
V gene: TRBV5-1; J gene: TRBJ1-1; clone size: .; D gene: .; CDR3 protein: CASSLLAVNTEAFF; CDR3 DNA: TGCGCCAGCAGCTTGCTTGCCGTGAACACTGAAGCTTTCTTT
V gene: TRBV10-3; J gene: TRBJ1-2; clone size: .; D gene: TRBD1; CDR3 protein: CAISESGQGYGYTF; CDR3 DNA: TGTGCCATCAGTGAGTCAGGACAGGGCTATGGCTACACCTTC
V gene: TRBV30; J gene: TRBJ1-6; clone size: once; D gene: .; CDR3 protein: CAGVGPSGSPLHF; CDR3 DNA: TGTGCCGGAGTAGGCCCCTCGGGTTCACCCCTCCACTTT
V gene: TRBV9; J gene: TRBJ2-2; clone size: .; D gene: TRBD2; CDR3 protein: CASSVAALAGVGELFF; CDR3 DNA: TGTGCCAGCAGCGTAGCTGCTCTAGCGGGGGTCGGGGAGCTGTTTTTT
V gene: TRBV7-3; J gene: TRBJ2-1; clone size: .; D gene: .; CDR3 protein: CASSSGGTYNEQFF; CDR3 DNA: TGTGCCAGCAGCTCCGGGGGGACATACAATGAGCAGTTCTTC
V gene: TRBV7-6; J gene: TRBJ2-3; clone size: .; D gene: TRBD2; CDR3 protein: CASSALAGDTQYF; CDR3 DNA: TGTGCCAGCAGCGCCTTAGCGGGAGATACGCAGTATTTT
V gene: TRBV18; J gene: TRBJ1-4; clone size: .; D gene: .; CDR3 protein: CASSNYRASNEKLFF; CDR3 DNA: TGTGCCAGCTCAAACTACAGGGCTTCTAATGAAAAACTGTTTTTT
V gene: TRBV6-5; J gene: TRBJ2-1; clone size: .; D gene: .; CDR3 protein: CASSYSLVGLYNEQFF; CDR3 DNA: TGTGCCAGCAGTTACTCCCTAGTGGGCCTGTACAATGAGCAGTTCTTC
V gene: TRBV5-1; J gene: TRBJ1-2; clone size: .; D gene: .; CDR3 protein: CASSLATGTLSGYTF; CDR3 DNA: TGCGCCAGCAGCTTGGCCACAGGTACCTTGTCTGGCTACACCTTC
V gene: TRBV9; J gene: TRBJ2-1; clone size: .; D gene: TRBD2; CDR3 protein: CASSITSARYNEQFF; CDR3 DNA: TGTGCCAGCAGCATAACTAGCGCCCGCTACAATGAGCAGTTCTTC
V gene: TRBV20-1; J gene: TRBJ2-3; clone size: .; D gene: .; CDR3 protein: CSAPQGDTQYF; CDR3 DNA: TGCAGTGCCCCCCAAGGAGATACGCAGTATTTT
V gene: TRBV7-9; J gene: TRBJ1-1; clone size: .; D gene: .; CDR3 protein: CASSLGPGLSPNTEAFF; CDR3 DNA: TGTGCCAGCAGCTTAGGGCCGGGTCTAAGCCCGAACACTGAAGCTTTCTTT
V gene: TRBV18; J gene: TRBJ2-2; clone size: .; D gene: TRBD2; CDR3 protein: CASSPLATSGRENTGELFF; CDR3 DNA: TGTGCCAGCTCACCGCTCGCAACTAGCGGGAGGGAAAACACCGGGGAGCTGTTTTTT
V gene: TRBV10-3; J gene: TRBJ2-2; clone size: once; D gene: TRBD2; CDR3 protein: CAISESSSGRASTGELFF; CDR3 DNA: TGTGCCATCAGTGAGTCGTCCAGCGGGAGGGCCTCCACCGGGGAGCTGTTTTTT
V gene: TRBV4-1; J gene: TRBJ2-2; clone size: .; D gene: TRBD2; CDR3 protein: CASSQHTSAPGELFF; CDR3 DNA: TGCGCCAGCAGCCAACATACTAGCGCGCCCGGGGAGCTGTTTTTT
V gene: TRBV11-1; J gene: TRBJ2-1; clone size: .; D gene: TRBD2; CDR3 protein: CASSLAGTSGLEQFF; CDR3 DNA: TGTGCCAGCAGCTTAGCCGGGACTAGCGGGCTTGAGCAGTTCTTC
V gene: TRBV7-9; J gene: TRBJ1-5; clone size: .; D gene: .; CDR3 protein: CASSNSGGATNQPQHF; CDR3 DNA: TGTGCCAGCAGCAATAGCGGGGGGGCGACCAATCAGCCCCAGCATTTT
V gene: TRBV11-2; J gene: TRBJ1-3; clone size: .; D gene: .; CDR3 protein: CASSLEGSGNTIYF; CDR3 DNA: TGTGCCAGCAGCTTAGAGGGGTCGGGGAACACCATATATTTT
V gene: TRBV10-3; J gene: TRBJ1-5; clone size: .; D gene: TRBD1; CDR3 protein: CAISESTGAGQPQHF; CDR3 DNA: TGTGCCATCAGTGAGTCGACAGGGGCTGGACAGCCCCAGCATTTT
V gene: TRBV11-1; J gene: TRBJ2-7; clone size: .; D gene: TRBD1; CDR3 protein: CASSGWTGSYEQYF; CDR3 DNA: TGTGCCAGCAGCGGTTGGACAGGCTCCTACGAGCAGTACTTC
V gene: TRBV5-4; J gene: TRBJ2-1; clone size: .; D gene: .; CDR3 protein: CASSLSRSTNEQFF; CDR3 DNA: TGTGCCAGCAGCTTGTCTCGTAGCACGAATGAGCAGTTCTTC
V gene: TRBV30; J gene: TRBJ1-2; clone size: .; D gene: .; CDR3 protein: CAATALFNYGYTF; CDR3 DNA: TGTGCCGCTACAGCTTTATTTAACTATGGCTACACCTTC
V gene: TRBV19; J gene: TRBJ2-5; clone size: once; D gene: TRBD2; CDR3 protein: CASSPGLAGVGETQYF; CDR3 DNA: TGTGCCAGTTCACCGGGACTAGCGGGAGTTGGGGAGACCCAGTACTTC
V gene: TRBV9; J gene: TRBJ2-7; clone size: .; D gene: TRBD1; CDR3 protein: CASSGRQGSEQYF; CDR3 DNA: TGTGCCAGCAGCGGCAGACAGGGTTCCGAGCAGTACTTC
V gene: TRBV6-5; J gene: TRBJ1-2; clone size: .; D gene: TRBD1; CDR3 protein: CASSRQGYGYTF; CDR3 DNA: TGTGCCAGCAGTCGACAGGGGTATGGCTACACCTTC
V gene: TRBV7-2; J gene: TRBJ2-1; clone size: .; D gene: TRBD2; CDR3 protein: CASTELANAYNEQFF; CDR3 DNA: TGTGCCAGCACCGAACTAGCGAATGCCTACAATGAGCAGTTCTTC